Listed below are T cell receptor beta chains from one sample, sequenced in a study of T cells in Graves' hyperthyroidism and ophthalmopathy. TCRdb re-called the multiplex PCR reads with MiXCR, one entry per CDR3 protein. The data hold about 380,000 distinct CDR3 sequences, with roughly 14% observed a single time. Sequences were obtained from blood. The receptors here all came from a man aged 30-40 years with Graves' hyperthyroidism that later progressed to Graves' ophthalmopathy. CDR3s include the opening cysteine and the closing phenylalanine or tryptophan. A D gene is named only where the DNA matches it firmly. Clone size, where shown, is once, few, many, or a class for clones that have expanded.

clone_size | d_call | j_call | v_call | cdr3_nt | cdr3_aa
many | TRBD1 | TRBJ2-7 | TRBV20-1 | TGCAGTGCTAGAGATTCGGACAGGGGGTTCCACGAGCAGTACTTC | CSARDSDRGFHEQYF
many | . | TRBJ2-1 | TRBV7-9 | TGTGCCAGCAGATTCGAGGGGGCGGGGCGGAGCAATGAGCAGTTCTTC | CASRFEGAGRSNEQFF
few | . | TRBJ2-1 | TRBV7-2 | TGTGCCAGCAGCTTAGTGGTTGAGCAGTTCTTC | CASSLVVEQFF
few | TRBD2 | TRBJ2-7 | TRBV4-1 | TGCGCCAGCAGCCAGCCCCAGCGGGGAGGTTCCTACGAGCAGTACTTC | CASSQPQRGGSYEQYF
many | TRBD1 | TRBJ1-2 | TRBV7-2 | TGTGCCAGCAGCACCCGACAGGGAGGTCTTGGCTACACCTTC | CASSTRQGGLGYTF
few | . | TRBJ2-3 | TRBV7-9 | TGTGCCAGCAGCTTCCCGTCTGGGAGAGCCACAGATACGCAGTATTTT | CASSFPSGRATDTQYF
. | . | TRBJ2-7 | TRBV6-1 | TGTGCCAGCAGCCTTACCCAGGGACGCTACGAGCAGTACTTC | CASSLTQGRYEQYF
. | . | TRBJ2-2 | TRBV20-1 | TGCAGTGCTTTAAAGAGGGCTGGGGGGACCGGGGAGCTGTTTTTT | CSALKRAGGTGELFF
. | TRBD1 | TRBJ1-1 | TRBV6-2/TRBV6-3 | TGTGCCAGCAGTTACAATCCCGCAGGGGGATGGGATTCGAACACTGAAGCTTTCTTT | CASSYNPAGGWDSNTEAFF
few | TRBD1 | TRBJ2-5 | TRBV4-1 | TGCGCCAGCAGCCGCGACAGGGTTGTAGAGACCCAGTACTTC | CASSRDRVVETQYF
many | . | TRBJ1-1 | TRBV3-1 | TGTGCCAGCAGCCAAGCTAGGAGGGAAGCTTTCTTT | CASSQARREAFF
many | TRBD1 | TRBJ1-2 | TRBV5-5 | TGTGCCAGCAGCTTCATTACAGGGGCGTCGGACTACACCTTC | CASSFITGASDYTF
many | . | TRBJ2-3 | TRBV7-9 | TGTGCCAGCAGCTTCCACTCAGATACGCAGTATTTT | CASSFHSDTQYF
many | . | TRBJ1-2 | TRBV5-6 | TGTGCCAGCAGCTCACAGGGCTCGGTCTATGGCTACACCTTC | CASSSQGSVYGYTF
many | TRBD1 | TRBJ1-1 | TRBV20-1 | TGCAGTGCCAGACAGGGGGCCGCCGGCACTGAAGCTTTCTTT | CSARQGAAGTEAFF
few | . | TRBJ2-3 | TRBV24-1 | TGTGCCAGCCAGGGGCTCACAGATACGCAGTATTTT | CASQGLTDTQYF
many | . | TRBJ1-3 | TRBV28 | TGTGCCAGCAGTTTGAGGGGACTCGGAAACACCATATATTTT | CASSLRGLGNTIYF
many | TRBD1 | TRBJ1-6 | TRBV5-1 | TGCGCCAGCAGCTTACTCCCACAGGGGGGTAATTCACCCCTCCACTTT | CASSLLPQGGNSPLHF
. | TRBD1 | TRBJ2-2 | TRBV13 | TGTGCCAGCAGCCCCGTACAGGGGCGCACCGGGGAGCTGTTTTTT | CASSPVQGRTGELFF
many | TRBD1 | TRBJ1-3 | TRBV20-1 | TGCAGTGCTAGATCCAGGGGGTCCGGAAACACCATATATTTT | CSARSRGSGNTIYF
many | . | TRBJ2-3 | TRBV7-8 | TGTGCCAGCAGACGGGGTTCCACAGATACGCAGTATTTT | CASRRGSTDTQYF
. | TRBD2 | TRBJ2-2 | TRBV20-1 | TGCAGTGCTAGGATAAAGACTAGCGGGGGGGCAAAAAGACTTCGTCGGGAGCTGTTTTTT | CSARIKTSGGAKRLRRELFF
. | TRBD1 | TRBJ2-7 | TRBV4-1 | TGCGCCAGCAGCCAAGATCAAAACAGGGGCGCATACGAGCAGTACTTC | CASSQDQNRGAYEQYF
many | TRBD1 | TRBJ1-1 | TRBV6-5 | TGTGCCAGCAGTTACTCGCGACAGGGGGCCGCTGAAGCTTTCTTT | CASSYSRQGAAEAFF
many | TRBD1 | TRBJ2-5 | TRBV11-2 | TGTGCCAGCAGTGCACTACAGGGGGCTATGAAGACCCAGTACTTC | CASSALQGAMKTQYF
. | TRBD1 | TRBJ1-6 | TRBV28 | TGTGCCAGCAGTTTGGGACAGGTCCTCCGGGCCCTCCACTTT | CASSLGQVLRALHF
many | . | TRBJ1-2 | TRBV28 | TGTGCCAGCAGCCGACCGACTGAGAACTATGGCTACACCTTC | CASSRPTENYGYTF
many | . | TRBJ1-2 | TRBV24-1 | TGTGCCACCAGTGATAAGCAGCGTTGGGATGGCTACACCTTC | CATSDKQRWDGYTF
many | TRBD2 | TRBJ2-5 | TRBV20-1 | TGCAGTGCTAGAGTACAGCGGGGGGGCGGAGAGACCCAGTACTTC | CSARVQRGGGETQYF
many | . | TRBJ2-2 | TRBV5-1 | TGCGCCAGCAGCTTGAGACCCCGCCGGACAGCCGAGAACACCGGGGAGCTGTTTTTT | CASSLRPRRTAENTGELFF
many | TRBD1 | TRBJ1-1 | TRBV5-1 | TGCGCCAGCAGCCCTCAGACAGGGGGGGAAGCTTTCTTT | CASSPQTGGEAFF
many | . | TRBJ2-1 | TRBV20-1 | TGCAGTGTTCGGGGGCTTGGAGATGAGCAGTTCTTC | CSVRGLGDEQFF
many | . | TRBJ2-7 | TRBV20-1 | TGCAGTGCTAGATCTCAGACAGGCGCTAGGCTCGAGCAGTACTTC | CSARSQTGARLEQYF
. | . | TRBJ2-7 | TRBV29-1 | TGCAGCGTTGTTCCGGGTCCCACCTACGAGCAGTACTTC | CSVVPGPTYEQYF
many | TRBD1 | TRBJ1-6 | TRBV24-1 | TGTGCCACCAGTGAGACCTCATGGACAGGGGGCGCCCCCTCCTATAATTCACCCCTCCACTTT | CATSETSWTGGAPSYNSPLHF
many | . | TRBJ2-7 | TRBV24-1 | TGTGCCACCAGTGATGACCCGGGCTCAAGCTCCTACGAGCAGTACTTC | CATSDDPGSSSYEQYF
few | . | TRBJ1-2 | TRBV30 | TGTGCCTGGGGGGCCTTCTATAGTGGGGAAAACTATGGCTACACCTTC | CAWGAFYSGENYGYTF
few | TRBD1 | TRBJ1-1 | TRBV12-3/TRBV12-4 | TGTGCCAGCAGTTTTAAGTTCAGGGGGATGAACACTGAAGCTTTCTTT | CASSFKFRGMNTEAFF
. | . | TRBJ2-1 | TRBV7-3 | TGTGCCAGCAGCTTAAGTTTGAGCTCCTACAATGAGCAGTTCTTC | CASSLSLSSYNEQFF
. | . | TRBJ1-1 | TRBV6-1 | TGTGCCAGCAGTGCAGACAGAGCTCCCATGAACACTGAAGCTTTCTTT | CASSADRAPMNTEAFF